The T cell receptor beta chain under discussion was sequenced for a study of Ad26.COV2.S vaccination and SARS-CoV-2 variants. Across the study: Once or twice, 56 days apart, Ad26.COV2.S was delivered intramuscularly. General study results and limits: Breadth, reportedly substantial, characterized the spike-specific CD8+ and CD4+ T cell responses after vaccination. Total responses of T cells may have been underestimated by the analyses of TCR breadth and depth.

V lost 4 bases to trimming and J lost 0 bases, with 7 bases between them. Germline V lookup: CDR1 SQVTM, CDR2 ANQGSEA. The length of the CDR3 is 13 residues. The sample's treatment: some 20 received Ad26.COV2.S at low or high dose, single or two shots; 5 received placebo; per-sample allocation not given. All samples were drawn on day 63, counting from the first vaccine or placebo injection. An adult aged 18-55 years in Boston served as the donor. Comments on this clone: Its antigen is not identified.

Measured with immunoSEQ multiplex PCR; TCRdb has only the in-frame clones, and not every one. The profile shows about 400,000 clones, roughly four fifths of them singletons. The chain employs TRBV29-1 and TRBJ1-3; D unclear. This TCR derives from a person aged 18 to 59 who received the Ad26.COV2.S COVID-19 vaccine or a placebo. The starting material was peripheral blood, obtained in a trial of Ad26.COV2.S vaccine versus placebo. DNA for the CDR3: TGCAGCGTTGGTGAAGGCTCTGGAAACACCATATATTTT. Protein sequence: CSVGEGSGNTIYF.